The 23 T cell receptor beta chains below come from one sample, sequenced in a study of identical twins. TCRdb reanalysed the 5' RACE reads using MiXCR and keeps one entry per CDR3 protein. This sample carries around 95,000 distinct CDR3 sequences, 5.9% of them seen once, and the ten largest clones take roughly 12%. The sample comprised memory T cells sorted from blood. These receptors came from a woman aged 50 to 60 in good health.

This clonotype has a count of ten or more. The V gene is TRBV14, the J gene TRBJ2-2; D remains ambiguous. The V end was cut by 0 bases, the J end by 5 bases, with 7 bases between. This CDR3 contains 14 residues. CDR1 is SGHDN, CDR2 FVKESK, per germline. CDR3 in DNA: TGTGCCAGCAGCCAAGATCTGGGAACCGGGGAGCTGTTTTTT. It codes for CASSQDLGTGELFF.

This clonotype has just a few counts. The chain couples TRBV14 to TRBJ1-2; D might be TRBD1 (5 bases). The CDR3 spans 14 residues. V was trimmed by 1 base and J by 2 bases, leaving 8 bases between them. The germline gives CDR1 SGHDN, CDR2 FVKESK. The CDR3 DNA follows: TGTGCCAGCAGCCAAGTTGACAGAAACTATGGCTACACCTTC. Residues: CASSQVDRNYGYTF.

Many counts were recorded for this clonotype. J is TRBJ2-7 and V is TRBV18; D uncertain. V gave up 2 bases and J gave up 8 bases, with 10 bases separating them. CDR1 and CDR2 (germline): KGHSH, LQKENI. CDR3 length: 12 residues. CDR3 protein: CASSPKFGQQYV. In DNA form, the CDR3 reads TGTGCCAGCTCACCAAAATTTGGGCAGCAGTACGTC.

This chain links TRBV3-1 with TRBJ2-1; 7 bases fit TRBD1. V gave up 0 bases and J gave up 4 bases; unmatched junction bases: 3. This CDR3 has 15 amino acids. Looked up from germline, CDR1 is LGHDT and CDR2 is YNNKEL (reference sequence). The CDR3 reads CASSQETGRYNEQFF. CDR3 nucleotides: TGTGCCAGCAGCCAAGAGACAGGGAGATACAATGAGCAGTTCTTC.

In its sample, this clonotype was seen many times. V gene TRBV7-2 combines with J gene TRBJ2-5; D call uncertain. This CDR3 is 14 amino acids long. The germline CDR1 and CDR2 sequences are SGHTA and FQGNSA. Trimming took off 2 bases at V and 7 bases at J, with 14 bases between the two ends. The CDR3: CASSLPTSPWTQYF. Here the CDR3 DNA reads TGTGCCAGCAGCTTACCCACCTCGCCGTGGACCCAGTACTTC.

Of note for this clonotype: This may be a read error, as it is one base from a much larger clone. The CDR3 DNA reads as TGTGCCAGCAGTTCCAGGGAATTTCGGCAAGAGACCCAGTACTTC. It translates to CASSSREFRQETQYF. This chain links TRBV12-3 or TRBV12-4 with TRBJ2-5, with D possibly matching TRBD1 (5 bases). The V end was cut by 4 bases, the J end by 2 bases, with 14 bases between. This CDR3 is built from 15 residues.

This clonotype was observed many times. V is TRBV7-9 and J is TRBJ2-5, with 7 bases aligning to TRBD1. The CDR3 runs 15 residues. The germline V gene has CDR1 SEHNR and CDR2 FQNEAQ (reference sequence). With V trimmed by 5 bases and J by 5 bases, 11 bases remained unmatched. The CDR3 coding sequence is TGTGCCAGCAGCCATACACAGGGGTTGACCGAGACCCAGTACTTC. Protein sequence: CASSHTQGLTETQYF.

There are a few counts of this clonotype. The rearrangement links TRBV12-3 or TRBV12-4 to TRBJ2-1, with TRBD2 identical over 12 bases. The CDR3 extends over 15 amino acids. V shed 3 bases, J shed 6 bases, and the junction held 3 bases outside the gene matches. CDR3 residues: CASSFSSGRANEQFF. CDR3 nucleotides: TGTGCCAGCAGTTTCTCTAGCGGGAGGGCCAATGAGCAGTTCTTC.

This clonotype was counted only a few times. The rearrangement uses TRBV10-1 and TRBJ2-2; D may be TRBD1 (5 bases). The CDR3 consists of 16 residues. The V end was cut by 1 base, the J end by 1 base, with 10 bases between. Germline CDR1 is WNHNN and CDR2 is SYGVQD (reference sequence). The CDR3 protein is CASSELQGQNTGELFF. DNA of the CDR3: TGCGCCAGCAGTGAGTTGCAAGGACAGAACACCGGGGAGCTGTTTTTT.

V and J are TRBV6-2 or TRBV6-3 and TRBJ2-7; 7 bases fit TRBD1. This CDR3 has 14 residues. Germline assignment: CDR1 MNHEY and CDR2 SVGEGT. With 2 bases clipped from V and 3 bases from J, the junction kept 4 bases outside the gene matches. In nucleotides, the CDR3 is TGTGCCAGCAGTTACCTGGGACAGTTCTACGAGCAGTACTTC. Its translation is CASSYLGQFYEQYF.

This clonotype occurred a few times. The chain joins TRBV20-1 to TRBJ2-1, with 9 bases aligning to TRBD1. Germline loops: CDR1 DFQATT, CDR2 SNEGSKA (reference sequence). V lost 7 bases to trimming and J lost 8 bases; unmatched junction nucleotides: 6. The CDR3 spans 12 residues. CDR3 sequence reads: CSVDRGKDEQFF. In nucleotides, the CDR3 is TGCAGTGTAGACAGGGGGAAAGATGAGCAGTTCTTC.

This clonotype was counted ten times or more. The gene calls are TRBV24-1 and TRBJ1-4; D gene ambiguous. CDR1 is KGHDR, CDR2 SFDVKD, per germline. The germline V and J ends were trimmed by 1 base and 7 bases, with 3 bases remaining between them. The CDR3 consists of 12 residues. Here the CDR3 reads CATSDLTEKLFF. In DNA form, the CDR3 reads TGTGCCACCAGTGATTTAACTGAAAAACTGTTTTTT.

This clonotype appeared many times. This chain connects TRBV19 to TRBJ2-1; D is perhaps TRBD1 or TRBD2 (5 bases each). The CDR3 has 14 residues. V was pared by 8 bases and J by 2 bases, with 13 bases between. Germline V gene sequence: CDR1 LNHDA, CDR2 SQIVND (reference sequence). The CDR3 reads CASGGLTPYNEQFF. CDR3 in DNA: TGTGCCAGTGGGGGTCTTACCCCCTACAATGAGCAGTTCTTC.

This clonotype appeared many times. The rearrangement joins TRBV6-1 to TRBJ1-1; D remains unclear. This CDR3 spans 11 amino acids. Germline V lookup: CDR1 MNHNS, CDR2 SASEGT. Trimming took 0 bases from V and 9 from J, leaving 5 bases between them. The chain's CDR3 is CASSEAGQAFF. As DNA, the CDR3 is TGTGCCAGCAGTGAAGCGGGCCAAGCTTTCTTT.

This clonotype was found many times. V usage is TRBV24-1 and J usage is TRBJ2-3; no reliable D call. V was pared by 9 bases and J by 2 bases, with 17 bases between. The germline gives CDR1 KGHDR, CDR2 SFDVKD. The CDR3 runs 15 residues. CDR3 sequence: CATLDADGYTDTQYF. CDR3 DNA: TGTGCCACCTTAGACGCGGATGGCTACACAGATACGCAGTATTTT.

This clonotype was counted ten times or more. The chain employs TRBV19 and TRBJ1-1; D ambiguous. Trimming cost V 5 bases and J 8 bases, with 18 bases left between them. From germline, CDR1 is LNHDA and CDR2 SQIVND (reference sequence). The CDR3 is made up of 14 amino acids. CDR3 sequence: CASSPLGNLLEAFF. Here the CDR3 DNA reads TGTGCCAGTAGTCCCCTAGGGAATTTACTCGAAGCTTTCTTT.

This clonotype was found once. A much larger clone differs from this one at a single base, so this may be a read error. The CDR3 does not close with the conserved phenylalanine or tryptophan, likely indicating a read error. The V call is TRBV3-1, the J call TRBJ2-1; 14 bases line up with TRBD2. This CDR3 contains 15 residues. Germline V gives CDR1 LGHDT, CDR2 YNNKEL (reference sequence). The V and J ends lost 4 bases and 4 bases, in that order; junction bases with no gene match: 0. CDR3 bases: TGTGCCAGCAGCCGACTAGCGGGAGGGTACAATGAGCAGTTCATC. This sequence encodes CASSRLAGGYNEQFI.

This chain links TRBV20-1 with TRBJ2-3; 10 bases agree with TRBD2. Germline lookup yields CDR1 DFQATT and CDR2 SNEGSKA (reference sequence). The CDR3 is made up of 14 amino acids. V gave up 6 bases and J gave up 6 bases; unmatched junction bases: 9. The chain's CDR3 is CSANSGRPLDTQYF. The CDR3 nucleotides read TGCAGTGCCAATAGCGGGAGGCCGTTGGATACGCAGTATTTT.

This clonotype was counted ten times or more. The V gene is TRBV3-1, the J gene TRBJ2-1; no clear D gene. Germline V CDR1 and CDR2: LGHDT, YNNKEL (reference sequence). This CDR3 is 9 amino acids long. Trimming removed 7 bases at V and 12 bases at J, with 7 bases between. CDR3: CASNSGQFF. The CDR3 coding sequence is TGTGCCAGCAACTCTGGGCAGTTCTTC.

This clonotype was picked up many times. The chain recombines TRBV5-1 with TRBJ2-3; 7 bases are shared with TRBD1. This CDR3 spans 16 amino acids. J was trimmed by 3 bases and V by 4 bases; bases with no gene match: 11. Germline CDR1 SGHRS, CDR2 YFSETQ. CDR3 protein: CASSLSTGSGTDTQYF. The CDR3 DNA is TGCGCCAGCAGCCTTTCGACAGGGAGTGGGACAGATACGCAGTATTTT.

The chain joins TRBV20-1 to TRBJ2-1; 7 bases fit TRBD2. Trimming at V came to 0 bases and at J to 3 bases, leaving 5 bases not matched to a gene. The CDR3 sequence is 15 residues long. Germline V lookup: CDR1 DFQATT, CDR2 SNEGSKA (reference sequence). Here the CDR3 reads CSARDLAGDYNEQFF. CDR3 in DNA: TGCAGTGCTAGAGATCTGGCGGGAGACTACAATGAGCAGTTCTTC.

CDR3 amino acids: CSHLVTQYF. DNA of the CDR3: TGCAGCCATCTGGTGACCCAGTACTTC. V and J are TRBV20-1 and TRBJ2-5; D not certain. The CDR3 is 9 amino acids. Germline V gene sequence: CDR1 DFQATT, CDR2 SNEGSKA (reference sequence).

This clonotype has a count of ten or more. This chain joins TRBV12-3 or TRBV12-4 and TRBJ2-2; D may correspond to TRBD1 or TRBD2 (5 bases each). This CDR3 has 16 amino acids. V was trimmed by 6 bases and J by 4 bases, leaving 18 bases between them. As DNA, the CDR3 is TGTGCCAGCAGACCCACCCAGGGACGGGGCACCGGGGAGCTGTTTTTT. Amino acid sequence: CASRPTQGRGTGELFF.